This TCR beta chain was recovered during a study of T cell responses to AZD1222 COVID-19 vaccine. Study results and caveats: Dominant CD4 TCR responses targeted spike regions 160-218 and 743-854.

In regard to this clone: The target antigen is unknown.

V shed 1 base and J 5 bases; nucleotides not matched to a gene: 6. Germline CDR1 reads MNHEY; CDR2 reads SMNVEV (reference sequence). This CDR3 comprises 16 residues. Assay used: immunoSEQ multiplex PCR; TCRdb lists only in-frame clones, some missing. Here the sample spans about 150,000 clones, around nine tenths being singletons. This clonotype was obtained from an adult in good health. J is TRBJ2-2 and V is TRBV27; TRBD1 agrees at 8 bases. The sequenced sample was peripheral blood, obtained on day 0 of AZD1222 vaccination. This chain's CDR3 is CASSLWAGGETGELFF. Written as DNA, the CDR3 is TGTGCCAGCAGTTTATGGGCAGGGGGCGAAACCGGGGAGCTGTTTTTT.